A selection of T cell receptor beta chains follows, all from one sample in a study of blood T cell repertoires in COVID-19. The data were produced by immunoSEQ multiplex PCR, yet TCRdb's version contains in-frame clones alone and is incomplete. The sample includes 250,000 to 300,000 clones, 83% of them seen just once. The sample comprised peripheral blood. Source of these receptors: a man aged 55 to 69 who had recovered from COVID-19. CDR3s include the opening cysteine and the closing phenylalanine or tryptophan. Fields, in order: clone size, D gene, J gene, V gene, CDR3 DNA, CDR3 protein. A D gene is named only where the DNA matches it firmly. Size is stated for part of the rows, as once, few or many counts, or as a class when the clone is expanded.

size: few
D: TRBD2
J: TRBJ2-3
V: TRBV15
DNA: TGTGCCACCAGCAGGGCGAGGACTAGCGGGAGTTCAGATACGCAGTATTTT
CDR3: CATSRARTSGSSDTQYF

size: NA
D: TRBD2
J: TRBJ2-7
V: TRBV9
DNA: TGTGCCAGCAGCGTAGGCGGGAGAAATTACGAGCAGTACTTC
CDR3: CASSVGGRNYEQYF

size: NA
D: NA
J: TRBJ1-2
V: TRBV12-3/TRBV12-4
DNA: TGTGCCAGCAGTTTTAAGCCTAACTATGGCTACACCTTC
CDR3: CASSFKPNYGYTF

size: few
D: NA
J: TRBJ1-5
V: TRBV6-2/TRBV6-3
DNA: TGTGCCAGCAGTTACTCGTTCGGGATCCGCAATCAGCCCCAGCATTTT
CDR3: CASSYSFGIRNQPQHF

size: NA
D: NA
J: TRBJ2-7
V: TRBV6-6
DNA: TGTGCCAGCAGTTATTTTACACAAACCTACGAGCAGTACTTC
CDR3: CASSYFTQTYEQYF

size: NA
D: NA
J: TRBJ1-6
V: TRBV9
DNA: TGTGCCAGCAGCCTAGCCGGGACACTAAATTCACCCCTCCACTTT
CDR3: CASSLAGTLNSPLHF

size: few
D: NA
J: TRBJ2-6
V: TRBV7-2
DNA: TGTGCCAGCAGCCCTTCGGTAACCCGCTCTGGGGCCAACGTCCTGACTTTC
CDR3: CASSPSVTRSGANVLTF

size: NA
D: NA
J: TRBJ1-6
V: TRBV7-8
DNA: TGTGCCAGCAGCTTAGCCCTCCTGGACAGCATCTATAATTCACCCCTCCACTTT
CDR3: CASSLALLDSIYNSPLHF

size: NA
D: TRBD1
J: TRBJ1-1
V: TRBV15
DNA: TGTGCCACCAGCAGGCCCCCTGGGACAGGAGTCTGGGCTTTCTTT
CDR3: CATSRPPGTGVWAFF

size: NA
D: NA
J: TRBJ1-3
V: TRBV5-1
DNA: TGCGCCAGCAGCTTGACGGGCAGGGTGGAAAACACCATATATTTT
CDR3: CASSLTGRVENTIYF

size: once
D: NA
J: TRBJ2-2
V: TRBV7-9
DNA: TGTGCCAGCAGCGAAATAGACATCACCGGGGAGCTGTTTTTT
CDR3: CASSEIDITGELFF

size: NA
D: TRBD2
J: TRBJ2-1
V: TRBV27
DNA: TGTGCCAGCAGGATACTAGCGGGAGGTTACAATGAGCAGTTCTTC
CDR3: CASRILAGGYNEQFF

size: NA
D: TRBD1
J: TRBJ2-3
V: TRBV7-9
DNA: TGTGCCAGCAGCCAATCGGGACAGGCCAGCACAGATACGCAGTATTTT
CDR3: CASSQSGQASTDTQYF

size: NA
D: NA
J: TRBJ2-2
V: TRBV4-1
DNA: TGCGCCAGCAGCCAAGGCCCACATGTTGCCCCCGGGGAGCTGTTTTTT
CDR3: CASSQGPHVAPGELFF

size: NA
D: TRBD2
J: TRBJ2-5
V: TRBV9
DNA: TGTGCCAGCAGCGTAGATTTAGCGGGGGGGCTCCAAGAGACCCAGTACTTC
CDR3: CASSVDLAGGLQETQYF

size: once
D: TRBD1
J: TRBJ1-2
V: TRBV7-2
DNA: TGTGCCAGTTTGGGACAGGCATATGGCTACACCTTC
CDR3: CASLGQAYGYTF

size: NA
D: NA
J: TRBJ2-6
V: TRBV19
DNA: TGTGCCAGTAGTATAGTGGACAGTAAGTCTGGGGCCAACGTCCTGACTTTC
CDR3: CASSIVDSKSGANVLTF

size: NA
D: NA
J: TRBJ1-5
V: TRBV24-1
DNA: TGTGCCACCAGTGATCCTGGACAAAACCTAGAGCCCCAGCATTTT
CDR3: CATSDPGQNLEPQHF

size: NA
D: TRBD2
J: TRBJ2-3
V: TRBV28
DNA: TGTGCCAGCAGAATAGCGGGGGGGATCATAGATACGCAGTATTTT
CDR3: CASRIAGGIIDTQYF

size: NA
D: NA
J: TRBJ2-7
V: TRBV24-1
DNA: TGTGCCACCAGTGATCCCCGACGGGACTCCTACGAGCAGTACTTC
CDR3: CATSDPRRDSYEQYF

size: NA
D: NA
J: TRBJ2-3
V: TRBV12-2
DNA: NA
CDR3: CASRFPPPGRRFAKGTDTQYF

size: NA
D: NA
J: TRBJ2-6
V: TRBV11-3
DNA: TGTGCCAGCAGCCCGGGAGGGGGACAGTCTGGGGCCAACGTCCTGACTTTC
CDR3: CASSPGGGQSGANVLTF

size: NA
D: TRBD2
J: TRBJ2-5
V: TRBV5-4
DNA: TGTGCCAGCAGATTAGCGGGGGGGCCAAAGACCCAGTACTTC
CDR3: CASRLAGGPKTQYF

size: NA
D: NA
J: TRBJ2-1
V: TRBV5-4
DNA: TGTGCCAGCAGCTCCGAACTAGCAAGCTCCTACAATGAGCAGTTCTTC
CDR3: CASSSELASSYNEQFF

size: NA
D: NA
J: TRBJ1-2
V: TRBV6-6
DNA: TGTGCCAGCAGTTACGGGGGGGAGGGCTATGGCTACACCTTC
CDR3: CASSYGGEGYGYTF

size: NA
D: TRBD1
J: TRBJ1-2
V: TRBV19
DNA: TGTGCCAGTAGAGCCCCGAGTCAGGGGGGTGGCTACACCTTC
CDR3: CASRAPSQGGGYTF

size: NA
D: NA
J: TRBJ2-7
V: TRBV10-2
DNA: TGCGCCAGCAGTGAGTACGGGACTGGCTACGAGCAGTACTTC
CDR3: CASSEYGTGYEQYF

size: NA
D: NA
J: TRBJ1-5
V: TRBV21-1
DNA: TGTGCCAGCACCTCTCCCGGGGGGGCCTATTTT
CDR3: CASTSPGGAYF

size: NA
D: NA
J: TRBJ1-3
V: TRBV4-1
DNA: TGCGCCAGCAGCCAAGATGGTGCGAGCTCTGGAAACACCATATATTTT
CDR3: CASSQDGASSGNTIYF

size: NA
D: NA
J: TRBJ1-4
V: TRBV29-1
DNA: TGCAGCGTTGAAGATCGGGGTAATGAAAAACTGTTTTTT
CDR3: CSVEDRGNEKLFF

size: NA
D: TRBD2
J: TRBJ2-3
V: TRBV2
DNA: TGTGCCAGCAGTGACAGGGAGGGCGGCACAGATACGCAGTATTTT
CDR3: CASSDREGGTDTQYF

size: NA
D: TRBD2
J: TRBJ2-3
V: TRBV4-1
DNA: TGCGCCAGCAGCCAAGAGGGCCCCCGACTAGCGGTAGGCACAGATACGCAGTATTTT
CDR3: CASSQEGPRLAVGTDTQYF

size: NA
D: NA
J: TRBJ2-3
V: TRBV6-2/TRBV6-3
DNA: TGTGCCAGCAGTGGTCAGGGAGGGGGTACGCAGTATTTT
CDR3: CASSGQGGGTQYF

size: NA
D: TRBD1
J: TRBJ1-1
V: TRBV6-5
DNA: TGTGCCAGCGAGACAGGGGTGCCCACTGAAGCTTTCTTT
CDR3: CASETGVPTEAFF

size: NA
D: TRBD1
J: TRBJ1-4
V: TRBV19
DNA: TGTGCCAGTAGTATTTCTCACAGGGGGGCCGAAAAACTGTTTTTT
CDR3: CASSISHRGAEKLFF

size: NA
D: NA
J: TRBJ1-2
V: TRBV2
DNA: TGTGCCAGCAGTAAGGACAGTAACTATGGCTACACCTTC
CDR3: CASSKDSNYGYTF

size: NA
D: NA
J: TRBJ1-5
V: TRBV6-1
DNA: TGTGCCAGCAGTGAAGCGCCCGCCGGGAACCGGCCCCAGCATTTT
CDR3: CASSEAPAGNRPQHF

size: NA
D: NA
J: TRBJ1-2
V: TRBV5-4
DNA: TGTGCCAGCAGCTTGGGGGGGGATCCTAACTATGGCTACACCTTC
CDR3: CASSLGGDPNYGYTF

size: NA
D: NA
J: TRBJ1-4
V: TRBV15
DNA: TGTGCCACCAGCACAGGACAGACTAATGAAAAACTGTTTTTT
CDR3: CATSTGQTNEKLFF

size: few
D: NA
J: TRBJ2-7
V: TRBV28
DNA: TGTGCCAGCAACTCGAAAGGTGGTCGGGGGAGCTACGAGCAGTACTTC
CDR3: CASNSKGGRGSYEQYF

size: NA
D: TRBD1
J: TRBJ1-6
V: TRBV28
DNA: TGTGCCAGCAGCTCCCAGGACAGGGGGACGTATTCACCCCTCCACTTT
CDR3: CASSSQDRGTYSPLHF

size: NA
D: NA
J: TRBJ2-1
V: TRBV18
DNA: TGTGCCAGCTCCCCGTCGCGAGACAATGAGCAGTTCTTC
CDR3: CASSPSRDNEQFF

size: NA
D: TRBD1
J: TRBJ2-3
V: TRBV19
DNA: TGTGCCACCAGAGGACAGGGTGGTACAGATACGCAGTATTTT
CDR3: CATRGQGGTDTQYF

size: NA
D: TRBD1
J: TRBJ1-1
V: TRBV12-3/TRBV12-4
DNA: TGTGCCAGCAGTTTAGCGGCAGGGGGCGAAGCTTTCTTT
CDR3: CASSLAAGGEAFF

size: NA
D: TRBD1
J: TRBJ1-6
V: TRBV7-8
DNA: TGTGCCAGCAGCTTACAGCAGGGGGCTAATAATTCACCCCTCCACTTT
CDR3: CASSLQQGANNSPLHF

size: NA
D: NA
J: TRBJ2-3
V: TRBV5-1
DNA: TGCGCCAGCAGCCCAGGGGGTCTAGCGGGTAGATCCACAGATACGCAGTATTTT
CDR3: CASSPGGLAGRSTDTQYF

size: NA
D: NA
J: TRBJ1-1
V: TRBV12-3/TRBV12-4
DNA: TGTGCCAGCAGCCCGGACATGAACACTGAAGCTTTCTTT
CDR3: CASSPDMNTEAFF

size: NA
D: TRBD1
J: TRBJ1-3
V: TRBV5-1
DNA: TGCGCCAGCAGCGACGGGACAGTTGCTTCTGGAAACACCATATATTTT
CDR3: CASSDGTVASGNTIYF

size: NA
D: NA
J: TRBJ2-3
V: TRBV2
DNA: TGTGCCAGCATCACAAATAGGGGGTTAGCAGATACGCAGTATTTT
CDR3: CASITNRGLADTQYF

size: NA
D: NA
J: TRBJ1-3
V: TRBV30
DNA: TGTGCCTGGAGTGTATTTCAGCCAGGGGACACCATATATTTT
CDR3: CAWSVFQPGDTIYF

size: NA
D: TRBD1
J: TRBJ2-7
V: TRBV10-1
DNA: TGCGCCAGCAGTGAGTCGGGGACAGGGGGAGGTGAGCAGTACTTC
CDR3: CASSESGTGGGEQYF

size: NA
D: TRBD1
J: TRBJ1-2
V: TRBV7-9
DNA: TGTGCCAGTAGTCCCGGGCAGGGGGCTACTGAGGGCTACACCTTC
CDR3: CASSPGQGATEGYTF

size: once
D: NA
J: TRBJ2-5
V: TRBV30
DNA: TGTGCCTGGAGTGGCGAGGAGACCCAGTACTTC
CDR3: CAWSGEETQYF

size: NA
D: TRBD1
J: TRBJ1-1
V: TRBV9
DNA: TGTGCCAGCAGCGTAGTGGGGACAGGGGCAGAAGCTTTCTTT
CDR3: CASSVVGTGAEAFF

size: NA
D: NA
J: TRBJ2-3
V: TRBV18
DNA: TGTGCCAGCTTCGGAGTGGGGGCGGCTTCGGGTACAGATACGCAGTATTTT
CDR3: CASFGVGAASGTDTQYF

size: NA
D: TRBD1
J: TRBJ1-5
V: TRBV5-1
DNA: TGCGCCAGCAGCCCGGACAGGGCGAATCAGCCCCAGCATTTT
CDR3: CASSPDRANQPQHF

size: NA
D: TRBD1
J: TRBJ2-1
V: TRBV7-9
DNA: TGTGCCAGCAGCCCACCGGGACAGGGAGGCAATGAGCAGTTCTTC
CDR3: CASSPPGQGGNEQFF

size: NA
D: TRBD1
J: TRBJ1-2
V: TRBV7-8
DNA: TGTGCCAGCAGCTTGGGGGACAGCACCTATGGCTACACCTTC
CDR3: CASSLGDSTYGYTF

size: once
D: NA
J: TRBJ2-4
V: TRBV6-5
DNA: TGTGCCAGCAATCAGGGGATAAACATTCAGTACTTC
CDR3: CASNQGINIQYF